These 8 T cell receptor beta chains were all obtained from the same sample, sequenced in a study of T-cell memory formation after mild COVID-19. TCRdb analysed the 5' RACE reads with MiXCR anew, one entry per CDR3 protein. Among about 33,000 distinct CDR3 sequences listed, roughly 21% were seen once. Sequencing input: PBMCs or a T cell subset sorted from them (not recorded which). These receptors were taken from an adult who had mild COVID-19 (a few samples of this study predate the infection). Cell type and time point are not known.

This clonotype was counted many times. The rearrangement links TRBV5-1 to TRBJ2-1; 8 bases are shared with TRBD2. Germline values: CDR1 SGHRS, CDR2 YFSETQ. The ends lost 4 bases at V and 9 bases at J; junction bases unmatched: 12. The CDR3 is made up of 15 amino acids. The CDR3 DNA reads as TGCGCCAGCAGCCTATCCGGGACTAGGGTCGCTGAGCAGTTCTTC. This codes for CASSLSGTRVAEQFF.

In its sample, this clonotype was seen many times. The chain recombines TRBV5-1 with TRBJ2-7; the D gene is possibly TRBD2 (5 bases). V lost 1 base to trimming and J lost 4 bases, with 9 bases between them. Germline V lookup: CDR1 SGHRS, CDR2 YFSETQ. The CDR3 contains 13 residues. The CDR3 DNA is TGCGCCAGCAGCTTGACTAGTAGGTACGAGCAGTACTTC. Protein sequence: CASSLTSRYEQYF.

The sample holds many counts of this clonotype. The rearrangement joins TRBV6-2 or TRBV6-3 to TRBJ2-1, with D unclear. V dropped 6 bases and J dropped 1 base, with 16 bases sitting between them. Germline loops: CDR1 MNHEY, CDR2 SVGEGT. This CDR3 comprises 16 residues. CDR3 sequence (DNA): TGTGCCAGCAGCCCCCGTTGGAGTAGGTCCTACAATGAGCAGTTCTTC. Amino acid sequence: CASSPRWSRSYNEQFF.

The chain has TRBV7-9 and TRBJ2-7, with TRBD1 matching 8 bases. This CDR3 has 15 residues. Trimming removed 6 bases from V and 0 bases from J; junction bases left unmatched: 7. The V gene's germline CDR1 is SEHNR and CDR2 FQNEAQ (reference sequence). The CDR3 loop is CASRGGQDDSYEQYF. The CDR3 DNA reads as TGTGCCAGCAGAGGGGGACAGGATGACTCCTACGAGCAGTACTTC.

This clonotype was counted only a few times. The chain recombines TRBV7-2 with TRBJ2-3, with 11 positions matching TRBD2. V was clipped by 4 bases and J by 10 bases; unmatched bases: 13. The CDR3 is made up of 16 amino acids. In germline, CDR1 is SGHTA, CDR2 FQGNSA. The CDR3 DNA reads TGTGCCAGCAGCTCAACTAGCGGGAGTCGGGTAGGGGCGCAGTATTTT. Protein: CASSSTSGSRVGAQYF.

In this sample, this clonotype turned up many times. The V and J genes are TRBV5-1 and TRBJ2-6; D may be TRBD1 or TRBD2 (5 bases each). This CDR3 comprises 16 residues. Germline CDR1 SGHRS, CDR2 YFSETQ. Trimming took 4 bases from V and 4 from J, leaving 15 bases between them. This CDR3 reads CASSPGTLAGANVLTF. The CDR3 bases are TGCGCCAGCAGCCCGGGGACGCTGGCAGGGGCCAACGTCCTGACTTTC.

J is TRBJ2-2 and V is TRBV5-1; D call uncertain. CDR1 SGHRS and CDR2 YFSETQ come from the germline V gene. The CDR3 sequence is 13 residues long. V lost 2 bases to trimming and J lost 1 base, with 3 bases between them. The CDR3 region is CASSLGNTGELFF. The CDR3 DNA is TGCGCCAGCAGCTTAGGGAACACCGGGGAGCTGTTTTTT.

This clonotype was observed many times. The chain couples TRBV19 to TRBJ2-1; a weak D match, TRBD2 (6 bases). V lost 5 bases to trimming and J lost 7 bases, with 15 bases between them. There are 14 residues in the CDR3. CDR1 and CDR2 from the germline V gene are LNHDA and SQIVND (reference sequence). The CDR3 sequence is CASSRNIGSNEQFF. CDR3 bases: TGTGCCAGTAGTCGGAACATCGGGAGTAATGAGCAGTTCTTC.